Presented here are 11 T cell receptor beta chains from one specimen sequenced in a study of blood T cell repertoires in COVID-19. This table comes from immunoSEQ multiplex PCR, and its TCRdb copy is limited to in-frame clones, with some not included. This table has around 96,000 clones, around 96% appearing once. What was sequenced was peripheral blood. The receptors here all came from a human donor with active COVID-19. The donor label of this sample is uncertain.

The CDR3 spells CAISEGKGAGTDTQYF. Here the CDR3 DNA reads TGTGCCATCAGTGAAGGCAAGGGGGCGGGAACAGATACGCAGTATTTT. The chain employs TRBV10-3 and TRBJ2-3, with D possibly TRBD1 on 7 matching bases. Germline-derived CDR1 and CDR2 are ENHRY and SYGVKD. V gave up 3 bases and J gave up 3 bases, with 16 bases separating them. The CDR3 covers 16 residues.

The V call is TRBV6-1, the J call TRBJ1-5; 7 bases are shared with TRBD1. Per the germline V gene, CDR1 is MNHNS and CDR2 is SASEGT. The CDR3 is 16 residues long. V shed 1 base, J shed 8 bases, and the junction held 11 bases outside the gene matches. CDR3 DNA: TGTGCCAGCAGTGAAGTAAGTGGGACAGCTTCGAAGCCCCAGCATTTT. Amino acid sequence: CASSEVSGTASKPQHF.

The CDR3 DNA reads TGCAGTGCTCGACAGGGGTACGAGCAGTACTTC. Protein: CSARQGYEQYF. The V and J genes are TRBV20-1 and TRBJ2-7; 8 bases fit TRBD1. CDR3 length: 11 amino acids. V was clipped by 5 bases and J by 4 bases; unmatched bases: 1. Germline V lookup: CDR1 DFQATT, CDR2 SNEGSKA (reference sequence).

This rearrangement joins TRBV11-3 to TRBJ2-1; 10 positions match TRBD1. Trimming at V came to 0 bases and at J to 6 bases, leaving 5 bases not matched to a gene. The CDR3 has 16 amino acids. Per germline, CDR1 SGHNT and CDR2 YENEEA. CDR3 loop: CASSLDWDRGSNEQFF. CDR3 sequence (DNA): TGTGCCAGCAGCTTAGATTGGGACAGGGGCTCCAATGAGCAGTTCTTC.

The rearrangement uses TRBV11-3 and TRBJ2-2; D unresolved. The V gene lost 5 bases and the J gene lost 1 base, with 5 bases spanning the gap. This CDR3 comprises 13 residues. Germline CDR1 SGHNT, CDR2 YENEEA. The CDR3 bases are TGTGCCAGCAGCCTCCGGAACACCGGGGAGCTGTTTTTT. It translates to CASSLRNTGELFF. Supplemented by reference TRBV11-3 and TRBJ2-2, the full variable domain reads EAGVVQSPRYKIIEKKQPVAFWCNPISGHNTLYWYLQNLGQGPELLIRYENEEAVDDSQLPKDRFSAERLKGVDSTLKIQPAELGDSAVYLCASSLRNTGELFFGEGSRLTVL.

The J gene is TRBJ2-6, the V gene TRBV19, with D possibly being TRBD1 (5 bases). Germline V gene lookup returns CDR1 LNHDA and CDR2 SQIVND (reference sequence). The CDR3 consists of 16 residues. With 5 bases removed from V and 0 bases from J, the gap between germline ends came to 11 bases. The CDR3, as DNA: TGTGCCAGTAGTCCCCCCAGGGTCTCTGGGGCCAACGTCCTGACTTTC. Its translation: CASSPPRVSGANVLTF.

The chain recombines TRBV19 with TRBJ2-3; D is ambiguous. The CDR3 sequence is 13 residues long. The germline V gene encodes CDR1 LNHDA and CDR2 SQIVND (reference sequence). Trimming pared 4 bases from V and 4 bases from J, leaving 9 bases between. This chain's CDR3 is CASSSRTADTQYF. CDR3 nucleotide sequence: TGTGCCAGTAGTAGTAGAACGGCAGATACGCAGTATTTT. Full variable domain (outside the CDR3, taken from reference TRBV19 and TRBJ2-3): DGGITQSPKYLFRKEGQNVTLSCEQNLNHDAMYWYRQDPGQGLRLIYYSQIVNDFQKGDIAEGYSVSREKKESFPLTVTSAQKNPTAFYLCASSSRTADTQYFGPGTRLTVL.

This chain links TRBV27 with TRBJ2-1; 9 bases fit TRBD2. Trimming took 4 bases from V and 2 from J; bases not matched to a gene: 3. The CDR3 is 15 residues long. In germline, CDR1 is MNHEY, CDR2 SMNVEV (reference sequence). The CDR3 sequence is CASSSGLATYNEQFF. Here the CDR3 DNA reads TGTGCCAGCAGTTCCGGACTAGCGACCTACAATGAGCAGTTCTTC.

The chain uses TRBV2 and TRBJ2-7, with 7 bases matching TRBD1. The length of the CDR3 is 15 residues. The V segment lost 5 bases and the J segment 1 base; nucleotides outside the gene matches: 8. Germline lookup yields CDR1 SNHLY and CDR2 FYNNEI. The DNA for the CDR3 is TGTGCCAGCAGTCTATCTGACAGGGCGTCCTACGAGCAGTACTTC. Encoded protein: CASSLSDRASYEQYF.

The V call is TRBV3-1 (or the pseudogene TRBV3-2), the J call TRBJ1-2; no reliable D call. This CDR3 region has 13 residues. The ends were cut back, 0 bases at V and 2 bases at J, with 4 bases in the middle. The germline CDR1 and CDR2 sequences are LGHDT and YNNKEL (reference sequence). The CDR3 DNA reads as TGTGCCAGCAGCCAAGATAGAAACTATGGCTACACCTTC. As protein: CASSQDRNYGYTF.

The CDR3 nucleotides read TGTGCCAGCATGAGCGGGGAAGAGACCCAGTACTTC. Its protein product is CASMSGEETQYF. The rearrangement joins TRBV28 to TRBJ2-5; 7 bases are shared with TRBD2. The V gene's germline CDR1 is MDHEN and CDR2 SYDVKM. V was clipped by 7 bases and J by 3 bases; unmatched bases: 2. The CDR3 has 12 residues.